The 19 T cell receptor beta chains presented below share a single source sample, sequenced in a study of blood T cell repertoires in COVID-19. Profiled with immunoSEQ multiplex PCR; TCRdb holds only in-frame clones, not every one. The sample yields roughly 130,000 clones, 65% to 80% seen once. Sequences were obtained from peripheral blood. These TCRs come from a man between 60 and 70 years old with acute or convalescent COVID-19.

This chain uses TRBV7-2 with TRBJ2-5, with D unresolved. Germline V gene data show CDR1 as SGHTA and CDR2 as FQGNSA. With 1 base removed from V and 2 bases from J, the gap between germline ends came to 11 bases. CDR3 length: 15 residues. CDR3 residues: CASSLVSREQETQYF. The CDR3 DNA reads TGTGCCAGCAGCTTAGTTTCACGAGAACAAGAGACCCAGTACTTC.

This sequence joins TRBV15 and TRBJ1-2; no firm D call. There are 15 residues in the CDR3. Trimming removed 2 bases from V and 5 bases from J, with 15 bases in between. Germline assignment: CDR1 LNHNV and CDR2 YYDKDF (reference sequence). The CDR3 DNA reads as TGTGCCACCAGCAGACCCGAGACGGAGATATATGGCTACACCTTC. This sequence encodes CATSRPETEIYGYTF.

J is TRBJ2-5 and V is TRBV29-1; TRBD2 agrees at 8 bases. Germline-derived CDR1 and CDR2 are SQVTM and ANQGSEA. Trimming removed 7 bases from V and 5 bases from J; junction bases left unmatched: 9. The CDR3 covers 13 residues. The CDR3 spells CSARGGQRETQYF. The CDR3 coding sequence is TGCAGCGCTCGGGGGGGGCAGAGGGAGACCCAGTACTTC.

This clone appeared a single time. The rearrangement links TRBV3-1 (or the pseudogene TRBV3-2) to TRBJ1-5, with D perhaps TRBD1 (6 bases). V shed 6 bases and J shed 3 bases, with 9 bases lying between them. CDR1 LGHDT and CDR2 YNNKEL come from the germline V gene (reference sequence). This CDR3 region has 13 residues. The CDR3 DNA reads TGTGCCAGCAGTCGGACAGTCAATCAGCCCCAGCATTTT. Translation gives CASSRTVNQPQHF.

This sequence joins TRBV5-5 and TRBJ1-6, with D unclear. V was pared by 0 bases and J by 8 bases, with 12 bases between. Germline CDR1 SGHKS, CDR2 YYEKEE (reference sequence). The CDR3 totals 15 residues. In DNA, the CDR3 is TGTGCCAGCAGCTTGGGCAGCGGTTGGGATTCACCCCTCCACTTT. Protein product: CASSLGSGWDSPLHF.

The table lists this clone with a few counts. This chain links TRBV6-5 with TRBJ2-5, with 9 bases lining up with TRBD1. This CDR3 is 13 amino acids long. The ends lost 8 bases at V and 5 bases at J; junction bases unmatched: 6. CDR1 MNHEY and CDR2 SVGAGI come from the germline V gene. The CDR3 spells CASRQGVGETQYF. The CDR3 DNA follows: TGTGCCAGCCGACAGGGGGTAGGGGAGACCCAGTACTTC.

This chain uses TRBV7-9 with TRBJ1-2, with TRBD1 identical over 11 bases. CDR1 and CDR2 from the germline V gene are SEHNR and FQNEAQ (reference sequence). The CDR3 spans 14 residues. With 5 bases clipped from V and 8 bases from J, the junction kept 7 bases outside the gene matches. In DNA, the CDR3 is TGTGCCAGCAGCGGGGGACAGGGGGTGGCCGGCTACACCTTC. Translating gives CASSGGQGVAGYTF.

The J gene is TRBJ1-3, the V gene TRBV11-2; 9 nucleotides match TRBD1. CDR1 and CDR2 (germline): SGHAT, FQNNGV. With 3 bases clipped from V and 0 bases from J, the junction kept 3 bases outside the gene matches. This CDR3 spans 16 amino acids. The chain's CDR3 is CASSFGQGTSGNTIYF. Written as DNA, the CDR3 is TGTGCCAGCAGCTTTGGACAGGGGACCTCTGGAAACACCATATATTTT.

This clone was picked up a small number of times. This sequence joins TRBV3-1 (or the pseudogene TRBV3-2) and TRBJ2-2, with a tentative D call TRBD1 (5 bases). Germline CDR1 LGHDT, CDR2 YNNKEL (reference sequence). V lost 1 base to trimming and J lost 4 bases, with 13 bases between them. CDR3 length: 16 amino acids. The chain's CDR3 is CASSQGQGRFTGELFF. Here the CDR3 DNA reads TGTGCCAGCAGCCAAGGGCAGGGTCGTTTCACCGGGGAGCTGTTTTTT.

V is TRBV19 and J is TRBJ2-1; 8 bases are a match to TRBD2. From germline, CDR1 is LNHDA and CDR2 SQIVND (reference sequence). This CDR3 has 17 amino acids. The J segment lost 2 bases and the V segment lost 8 bases, leaving 14 bases of the junction unmatched. The CDR3, as DNA: TGTGCCAGTCCCCACCTAAAGCGGGAGCCCACCTACAATGAGCAGTTCTTC. It codes for CASPHLKREPTYNEQFF. Full variable domain (remainder filled in from reference TRBV19 and TRBJ2-1): DGGITQSPKYLFRKEGQNVTLSCEQNLNHDAMYWYRQDPGQGLRLIYYSQIVNDFQKGDIAEGYSVSREKKESFPLTVTSAQKNPTAFYLCASPHLKREPTYNEQFFGPGTRLTVL.

The chain links TRBV7-9 to TRBJ2-5; 9 bases match TRBD2. V lost 3 bases and J lost 4; bases outside the gene matches: 6. The CDR3 sequence is 15 residues long. Germline loops: CDR1 SEHNR, CDR2 FQNEAQ (reference sequence). The CDR3 DNA sequence: TGTGCCAGCAGCTTGGGTAGCGGGAGTATAGAGACCCAGTACTTC. It codes for CASSLGSGSIETQYF.

V and J are TRBV2 and TRBJ1-1, with TRBD1 as a possible D gene (5 bases). V was shortened by 7 bases and J by 2 bases, with 14 bases between the two germline ends. CDR3 length: 14 amino acids. In germline, CDR1 is SNHLY, CDR2 FYNNEI. CDR3 nucleotide sequence: TGTGCCAGCACCTTGGGACTGCTAAACACTGAAGCTTTCTTT. Translating gives CASTLGLLNTEAFF. Supplemented by reference TRBV2 and TRBJ1-1, the full variable domain reads EPEVTQTPSHQVTQMGQEVILRCVPISNHLYFYWYRQILGQKVEFLVSFYNNEISEKSEIFDDQFSVERPDGSNFTLKIRSTKLEDSAMYFCASTLGLLNTEAFFGQGTRLTVV.

The chain uses TRBV7-2 and TRBJ1-4; a possible D gene is TRBD1 (6 bases). The ends were cut back, 5 bases at V and 5 bases at J, with 12 bases in the middle. Germline lookup yields CDR1 SGHTA and CDR2 FQGNSA. This CDR3 region has 14 residues. CDR3: CASSPGGANEKLFF. The CDR3 nucleotides read TGTGCCAGCAGCCCTGGGGGCGCGAATGAAAAACTGTTTTTT.

The CDR3 nucleotides are TGTGCCGCCAGCTCAGGGATTGACACTGAAGCTTTCTTT. This gives the protein CAASSGIDTEAFF. This chain joins TRBV19 and TRBJ1-1; a weak D match, TRBD1 (5 bases). Trimming took 11 bases from V and 3 from J, leaving 16 bases between them. The CDR3 loop spans 13 amino acids. Germline values: CDR1 LNHDA, CDR2 SQIVND (reference sequence).

This chain connects TRBV14 to TRBJ2-1; 9 nucleotides line up with TRBD1. CDR1 and CDR2 (germline): SGHDN, FVKESK. With 0 bases clipped from V and 7 bases from J, the junction kept 10 bases outside the gene matches. This CDR3 is 17 amino acids long. The CDR3 DNA reads TGTGCCAGCAGCCAAGATGGGGTGGGGACAGGGATGAATGAGCAGTTCTTC. Residues: CASSQDGVGTGMNEQFF.

This clone appeared a few times. V gene TRBV28 combines with J gene TRBJ1-1; D call uncertain. V was pared by 1 base and J by 11 bases, with 11 bases between. This CDR3 contains 12 residues. CDR1 MDHEN and CDR2 SYDVKM come from the germline V gene. The CDR3 region has the DNA TGTGCCAGCAGTTTATCTCCAGGTAGGGCTTTCTTT. This encodes CASSLSPGRAFF.

A remark on this clone: Other nucleotide sequences in the sample specify the same CDR3. CDR3 sequence: CASSLAVSTGELFF. CDR3 nucleotides: TGCGCCAGCAGCTTGGCCGTGAGTACCGGGGAGCTGTTTTTT. The V gene is TRBV5-1, the J gene TRBJ2-2; the D is unclear. The CDR3 is made up of 14 amino acids. With 0 bases removed from V and 5 bases from J, the gap between germline ends came to 8 bases. In germline, CDR1 is SGHRS, CDR2 YFSETQ.

The chain links TRBV3-1 (or the pseudogene TRBV3-2) to TRBJ2-5; no clear D gene. The CDR3 is 14 residues long. Germline lookup yields CDR1 LGHDT and CDR2 YNNKEL (reference sequence). V was clipped by 4 bases and J by 0 bases, with 9 bases between them. The CDR3 nucleotides read TGTGCCAGCAGCCTCTCCCTCGACCAAGAGACCCAGTACTTC. Its protein product is CASSLSLDQETQYF.

This chain joins TRBV7-2 and TRBJ1-5; D is ambiguous. The CDR3 is 13 residues long. V lost 8 bases, J lost 5 bases, and 13 bases lay in between. CDR1 and CDR2 (germline): SGHTA, FQGNSA. The CDR3 nucleotides read TGTGCCAGCGGGATTGGAGGGTATCAGCCCCAGCATTTT. This gives the protein CASGIGGYQPQHF.